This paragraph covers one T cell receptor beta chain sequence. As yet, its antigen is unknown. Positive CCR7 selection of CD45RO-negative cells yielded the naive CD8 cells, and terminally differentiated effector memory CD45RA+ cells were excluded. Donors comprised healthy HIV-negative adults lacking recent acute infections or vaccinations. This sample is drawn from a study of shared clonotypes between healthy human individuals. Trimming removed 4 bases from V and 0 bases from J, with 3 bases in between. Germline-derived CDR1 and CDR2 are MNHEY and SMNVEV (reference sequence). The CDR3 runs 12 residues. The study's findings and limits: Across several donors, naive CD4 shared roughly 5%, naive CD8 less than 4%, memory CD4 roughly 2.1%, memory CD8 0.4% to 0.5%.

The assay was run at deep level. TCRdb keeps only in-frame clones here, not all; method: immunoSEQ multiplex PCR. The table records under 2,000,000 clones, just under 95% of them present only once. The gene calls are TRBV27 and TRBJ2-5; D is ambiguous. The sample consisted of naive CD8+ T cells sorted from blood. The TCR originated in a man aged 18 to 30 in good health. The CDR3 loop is CASSSDQETQYF. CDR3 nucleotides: TGTGCCAGCAGTTCCGACCAAGAGACCCAGTACTTC.